A single sample is the source of the 2 T cell receptor beta chains below, sequenced in a study of blood T cell repertoires in COVID-19. The assay was immunoSEQ multiplex PCR, and TCRdb's table has in-frame clones only and misses some. The repertoire holds 200,000 to 300,000 clones, with under 90% as singletons. The sample was peripheral blood. Receptor source: a man aged 60 to 69 with acute or convalescent COVID-19.

The chain links TRBV5-1 to TRBJ1-4, with 7 positions matching TRBD1. Germline V gene lookup returns CDR1 SGHRS and CDR2 YFSETQ. V shed 5 bases, J shed 7 bases, and the junction held 11 bases outside the gene matches. The CDR3 length is 15 residues. The CDR3 DNA sequence: TGCGCCAGCAGGGAACAGGGGACTGGGAGTGAAAAACTGTTTTTT. This encodes CASREQGTGSEKLFF.

CDR3 region: CATGIRDSPLHF. In DNA form, the CDR3 reads TGTGCCACGGGGATACGGGATTCACCCCTCCACTTT. The V call is TRBV7-9, the J call TRBJ1-6; no clear D gene. This CDR3 is 12 amino acids long. CDR1 is SEHNR, CDR2 FQNEAQ, per germline (reference sequence). The V end was cut by 10 bases, the J end by 8 bases, with 12 bases between.